This TCR beta chain came from a study of blood T cell repertoires in COVID-19 (dated by TCRdb to the early 2020s). With respect to the entire study: Samples covering the acute and convalescent phases of COVID-19 were provided by collaborators in the United States, Italy and Spain. The prospective study material was composed of cDNA or gDNA derived from T cells, B-cell-depleted T cells, or PBMCs. Deeply sampled blood TCRbeta repertoires from subjects exposed to, actively infected with, or recovered from COVID-19 were included in the dataset. The repertoires were made available in a free public database intended to serve as a resource for research on the immune response to SARS-CoV-2. Samples were obtained from the ongoing ImmuneRACE study (first 160 participants) and from some 1,300 subjects provided by 6 global collaborators. The sample metadata nearly always contained a de-identified subject ID, COVID-19 status, age in years and sex. Where available, HLA class I and class II types were taken from metadata supplied by the sample provider and were not determined by assay-based typing.

This clone occurred a few times. Its recognized antigen is unknown. Nothing much larger sits one base from this clone, and base qualities are not available. The full study reports these points: Clinical and demographic metadata were provided uncurated, with the amount varying by source and participant.

The CDR3 sequence holds 12 residues, the cysteine and phenylalanine included. Left in the record is the CDR3 DNA by itself, 36 bases read in frame from the first base. V is clipped by 6 bases and J by 7 bases, and the sequence between their germline boundaries is 12 bases long. TCRbeta CDR3 regions were amplified from genomic DNA using the immunoSEQ Assay, a bias-controlled multiplex PCR. In the source study's methods: Nucleated cell counts per sample were estimated from amplification of reference gene primers within the assay. Sequence reads were collapsed and filtered to measure the absolute abundance of every unique TCRbeta CDR3 rearrangement. Productive Simpson clonality was computed per sample as the square root of Simpson's diversity index over productive rearrangements. The table was pulled from immuneACCESS by TCRdb, which kept in-frame rearrangements only. Such tables lose some clones; where checked, under half of the loss comes from unresolved V genes, and the rest has no known cause. From that table come the V and J calls and clone size; the DNA was used to work out D and trimming. In all, the sample holds roughly 150,000 clones, and 60% to 85% of those were seen once. The ten largest account for roughly 7.5% of the sample.

Collaborating institutions collected whole blood in K2EDTA tubes following their own protocols. Collaborator samples were shipped for TCRbeta analysis as frozen whole blood, isolated PBMCs, or DNA extracted from either sample type. The TCR originated in a man aged 60 to 69 with acute or convalescent COVID-19. Sequenced sample: peripheral blood. Recombination linked TRBV12-3 or TRBV12-4 to TRBJ2-5; the D gene is possibly TRBD2, with 5 bases matching. The CDR3 has the sequence CASSFDGLTQYF. The nucleotides are TGTGCCAGCAGCTTTGACGGACTGACCCAGTACTTC.